The next 9 T cell receptor beta chains were all read from a single sample in a study of metastatic and nonmetastatic thyroid tumors. Before thyroid surgery, none of the patients had received any treatment. TCRdb reprocessed the PCR reads via MiXCR. The data hold some 40,000 clones, with 20% to 25% observed a single time. Input material: tumor tissue. These TCRs come from a female donor with papillary thyroid cancer or a benign thyroid nodule (not recorded which). Some clones in this sample may be carry-over from other donors' samples.

V gene TRBV20-1 combines with J gene TRBJ1-6; tentative D call: TRBD1 (6 bases). Germline assignment: CDR1 DFQATT and CDR2 SNEGSKA (reference sequence). This CDR3 comprises 12 residues. The CDR3 sequence: CSVGTPNSPLHF. In nucleotides, the CDR3 is TGCAGCGTGGGGACACCGAATTCACCCCTCCACTTT.

This clone was seen many times. The V call is TRBV24-1, the J call TRBJ1-1; 8 nucleotides match TRBD1. CDR1 is KGHDR and CDR2 is SFDVKD in the germline V gene. After removal of 5 bases from V and 6 bases from J, the junction contained 7 bases not matched to a gene. The CDR3 sequence is 14 residues long. For the CDR3, the DNA is TGTGCCACCAGTGGAACAGGGGGAATCTCTGAAGCTTTCTTT. It encodes CATSGTGGISEAFF.

This clone ranks as medium-sized. The V gene is TRBV5-1, the J gene TRBJ2-7; 7 bases fit TRBD1. Germline V CDR1 and CDR2: SGHRS, YFSETQ. V lost 2 bases and J lost 0; bases outside the gene matches: 5. The CDR3 runs to 15 residues. The DNA for the CDR3 is TGCGCCAGCAGCTTTACGGGACAGAGCTCCTACGAGCAGTACTTC. Translation gives CASSFTGQSSYEQYF.

This chain connects TRBV11-2 to TRBJ2-2, with a weak D call TRBD1 (6 bases). Trimming left V 4 bases short and J 1 base short, with 13 bases between. Germline V gene lookup returns CDR1 SGHAT and CDR2 FQNNGV. CDR3 size: 16 residues. In DNA, the CDR3 is TGTGCCAGCAGCTCCAGTGGCAGGGGGAACACCGGGGAGCTGTTTTTT. As protein: CASSSSGRGNTGELFF.

This chain joins TRBV20-1 and TRBJ2-1, with D unclear. The germline CDR1 and CDR2 sequences are DFQATT and SNEGSKA (reference sequence). V lost 5 bases, J lost 4 bases, and 15 bases lay in between. This CDR3 comprises 14 residues. The CDR3 protein is CSAPSVVGYNEQFF. CDR3 bases: TGCAGTGCTCCCAGCGTTGTCGGTTACAATGAGCAGTTCTTC.

This clone was picked up a small number of times. The gene calls are TRBV20-1 and TRBJ2-7, with D perhaps TRBD1 or TRBD2 (5 bases each). V dropped 3 bases and J dropped 5 bases, with 23 bases sitting between them. The germline CDR1 and CDR2 sequences are DFQATT and SNEGSKA (reference sequence). The CDR3 runs to 16 residues. CDR3 bases: TGCAGTGCTAGCGGTCCGGGACGGTCCTCAAATGACGAGCAGTACTTC. The encoded protein is CSASGPGRSSNDEQYF.

This clone was observed a handful of times. The chain uses TRBV28 and TRBJ1-1; D unclear. V was trimmed by 7 bases and J by 1 base, leaving 10 bases between them. In germline, CDR1 is MDHEN, CDR2 SYDVKM. The CDR3 sequence is 13 residues long. In nucleotides, the CDR3 is TGTGCCAGCATTCTAATGGAGAACACTGAAGCTTTCTTT. It specifies CASILMENTEAFF.

With regard to this clone: An end of the junction differs from the germline gene, which may be a read error. V is TRBV3-1 and J is TRBJ2-5, with 9 positions matching TRBD2. Germline lookup yields CDR1 LGHDT and CDR2 YNNKEL (reference sequence). The CDR3 runs to 17 residues. The CDR3: CASSRRTSALLAETKYF. CDR3 sequence (DNA): TGTGCCAGCAGCCGGCGGACTAGCGCTTTACTCGCGGAGACCAAGTACTTC.

This chain uses TRBV9 with TRBJ1-6; D remains ambiguous. The CDR3 totals 18 residues. V was trimmed by 9 bases and J by 10 bases, leaving 32 bases between them. Germline lookup yields CDR1 SGDLS and CDR2 YYNGEE. The CDR3, as DNA: TGTGCCAACAGAGTAGCTCCCGGGGTGTCGGGTGCGCTCTCACCCCTCCACTTT. This codes for CANRVAPGVSGALSPLHF.